Each of the 10 T cell receptor beta chains below was sequenced from the same sample in a study of cytomegalovirus exposure and HLA in healthy donors. PCR amplification relied on 60 Vbeta primers (plus 13 Jbeta primers). Libraries were prepared by immunoSEQ multiplex PCR; TCRdb keeps only in-frame clonotypes and omits some of them. Altogether roughly 120,000 clones are present, 81% being singletons, with the ten largest covering about 1%. The sequenced sample consisted of PBMCs. The receptors were sampled from a woman in her thirties in good health and CMV-seronegative.

The chain has TRBV21-1 and TRBJ1-1. TRBV21-1 is termed a pseudogene. CDR3 length: 17 amino acids. CDR3 residues: CASSHRLLSGMNTEAFF. The DNA of the CDR3 is TGTGCCAGCAGCCACCGACTATTATCGGGCATGAACACTGAAGCTTTCTTT.

This clone appeared a few times. Its ends do not fully match the called genes, so a read error is possible. The rearrangement uses TRBV30 and TRBJ2-2; tentatively, D is TRBD2 (6 bases). Per germline, CDR1 GTSNPN and CDR2 SVGIG (reference sequence). The CDR3 has 15 amino acids. CDR3 sequence (DNA): TGTGCCTGGAGGGCCCATAAACAGGACTACCGGGGAGCTGTTTTT. It specifies CAWRAHKQDYRGAVF.

This rearrangement joins TRBV6-6 to TRBJ1-1; D unclear. Trimming shortened V by 5 bases and J by 2 bases, and 12 bases separated the two germline ends. The length of the CDR3 is 14 residues. Germline CDR1 and CDR2: MNHNY and SVGAGI (reference sequence). The CDR3 is CASSTSGSNTEAFF. In DNA form, the CDR3 reads TGTGCCAGCAGTACGTCAGGCAGCAACACTGAAGCTTTCTTT.

The genes are TRBV5-1 and TRBJ2-5, with 7 bases aligning to TRBD1. Per the germline V gene, CDR1 is SGHRS and CDR2 is YFSETQ. V lost 4 bases to trimming and J lost 7 bases; unmatched junction nucleotides: 16. The CDR3 loop spans 16 amino acids. CDR3 sequence reads: CASSPAGTESGGTQYF. The CDR3, as DNA: TGCGCCAGCAGCCCTGCCGGGACAGAATCAGGGGGGACCCAGTACTTC. Full variable domain (rest looked up from reference TRBV5-1 and TRBJ2-5): KAGVTQTPRYLIKTRGQQVTLSCSPISGHRSVSWYQQTPGQGLQFLFEYFSETQRNKGNFPGRFSGRQFSNSRSEMNVSTLELGDSALYLCASSPAGTESGGTQYFGPGTRLLVL.

This clone was detected only once. This rearrangement joins TRBV19 to TRBJ1-5, with 8 nucleotides matching TRBD1. Trimming removed 5 bases from V and 6 bases from J; junction bases left unmatched: 6. CDR3 length: 14 amino acids. The germline gives CDR1 LNHDA, CDR2 SQIVND (reference sequence). The CDR3 spells CASSWQGAFQPQHF. The CDR3 bases are TGTGCCAGTAGTTGGCAGGGGGCATTTCAGCCCCAGCATTTT.

The V and J genes are TRBV20-1 and TRBJ1-2, with no clear D. The CDR3 is made up of 11 amino acids. CDR1 DFQATT and CDR2 SNEGSKA come from the germline V gene (reference sequence). Between the trimmed V and J ends, which lost 7 bases and 4 bases, there was a span of 10 bases. This chain's CDR3 is CSVPARYGYTF. The CDR3 DNA is TGCAGTGTTCCAGCGCGCTATGGCTACACCTTC.

The CDR3 bases are TGCGCCAGCAGCCCACAGCCGGGACTAAACTACGAGCAGTACTTC. It yields the protein CASSPQPGLNYEQYF. This chain connects TRBV5-1 to TRBJ2-7, with TRBD2 matching 7 bases. V dropped 4 bases and J dropped 3; count of bases not matched to a gene: 10. Germline assignment: CDR1 SGHRS and CDR2 YFSETQ. The CDR3 has 15 amino acids.

This chain uses TRBV6-1 with TRBJ2-5, with 8 bases that match TRBD2. In germline, CDR1 is MNHNS, CDR2 SASEGT. The trim removed 10 bases at V and 2 bases at J, leaving 9 bases unmatched. CDR3 length equals 14 residues. CDR3 loop: CATSLGGGQETQYF. The CDR3 DNA sequence: TGTGCCACTTCCTTGGGCGGGGGGCAAGAGACCCAGTACTTC.

CDR3 sequence reads: CASSLTTGGDTEAFF. The CDR3 region has the DNA TGTGCCAGCTCACTTACAACAGGGGGGGACACTGAAGCTTTCTTT. This chain connects TRBV18 to TRBJ1-1; 8 nucleotides match TRBD1. This CDR3 contains 15 residues. Germline loops: CDR1 KGHSH, CDR2 LQKENI. The junction had 7 bases not matched to a gene; V was cut back by 4 bases and J by 3 bases.

This clone was detected once. The V call is TRBV19, the J call TRBJ2-7, with TRBD1 as a possible D gene (5 bases). The germline V gene encodes CDR1 LNHDA and CDR2 SQIVND (reference sequence). Trimming took off 1 base at V and 1 base at J, with 11 bases between the two ends. This CDR3 has 15 amino acids. CDR3 sequence: CASSIGPGYSYEQYF. The DNA for the CDR3 is TGTGCCAGTAGTATAGGGCCAGGGTATTCCTACGAGCAGTACTTC.